Following are 13 T cell receptor beta chains from one sample sequenced in a study of shared clonotypes between healthy human individuals (dated by TCRdb to the early 2020s). Library creation used the immunoSEQ multiplex PCR assay. The clones in this table, taken by TCRdb from immuneACCESS, are in-frame only. Not every clone is retained; where verified, under half of the shortfall comes from an unresolved V gene, and the cause of the rest is unknown. The sample records about 490,000 clones, almost 80% of which are singletons. The ten largest clones add up to more than 10% of the sample. The sample comprised PBMCs. The receptors here all came from a middle-aged woman in good health. Some clones in this sample may be carry-over from other donors' samples.

This clone was seen a handful of times. This CDR3 reads CASSRLAGVSNEQFF. The CDR3 region has the DNA TGTGCCAGCAGCAGACTAGCGGGAGTGAGTAATGAGCAGTTCTTC. This sequence joins TRBV6-5 and TRBJ2-1, with 12 positions matching TRBD2. V dropped 6 bases and J dropped 7; count of bases not matched to a gene: 7. The V gene's germline CDR1 is MNHEY and CDR2 SVGAGI. This CDR3 spans 15 amino acids.

This clone was picked up one time. The same CDR3 also results from other DNA sequences found in this sample. In nucleotides, the CDR3 is TGTGCCAGCAGTGAAGCGAGCGGGGGGTCCTACAATGAGCAGTTCTTC. This gives the protein CASSEASGGSYNEQFF. The chain carries TRBV6-1 and TRBJ2-1, with 9 nucleotides matching TRBD2. The CDR3 has 16 residues. Germline V gene lookup returns CDR1 MNHNS and CDR2 SASEGT. The V gene end was trimmed by 0 bases and the J gene end by 1 base; junction bases not matched to a gene: 1.

This clone appeared once. The chain has TRBV25-1 and TRBJ2-7; D may correspond to TRBD1 or TRBD2 (5 bases each). CDR3 length equals 14 residues. Germline V CDR1 and CDR2: MGHDK, SYGVNS. Deletions cut 6 bases from V and 6 bases from J, with 18 bases between. The CDR3 DNA sequence: TGTGCCAGCAGCCCCCGGGGACGAACCGGCGAGCAGTACTTC. It encodes CASSPRGRTGEQYF.

This clone was seen many times. This sequence joins TRBV7-9 and TRBJ2-7; 8 bases are a match to TRBD2. The CDR3 is made up of 15 amino acids. Germline V gene sequence: CDR1 SEHNR, CDR2 FQNEAQ (reference sequence). With V trimmed by 5 bases and J by 6 bases, 12 bases remained unmatched. In nucleotides, the CDR3 is TGTGCCAGCAGCCCCCGTGGAGCGGGAGAGGTCGAGCAGTACTTC. Encoded protein: CASSPRGAGEVEQYF.

CDR3 residues: CASSVNGNEKLFF. The CDR3 DNA sequence: TGTGCCAGCAGTGTAAACGGTAATGAAAAACTGTTTTTT. The chain links TRBV2 to TRBJ1-4; D gene unclear. Trimming took 4 bases from V and 4 from J, leaving 7 bases between them. The CDR3 length is 13 residues. CDR1 is SNHLY, CDR2 FYNNEI, per germline.

The chain carries TRBV2 and TRBJ2-2; 10 positions match TRBD2. From germline, CDR1 is SNHLY and CDR2 FYNNEI. Trimming removed 7 bases from V and 6 bases from J; junction bases left unmatched: 11. The CDR3 is 16 amino acids. The CDR3 DNA is TGTGCCAGCAAACCCAGCGGGAGGGCCCGGGCCGGGGAGCTGTTTTTT. Protein: CASKPSGRARAGELFF.

At least ten counts were recorded for this clone. This chain joins TRBV7-2 and TRBJ1-2, with 7 bases that match TRBD1. J gave up 4 bases and V 4 bases, and 3 bases lay outside the gene matches. The CDR3 extends over 13 amino acids. Germline CDR1 is SGHTA and CDR2 is FQGNSA. CDR3 in DNA: TGTGCCAGCAGCTCGGGACAGTTCTATGGCTACACCTTC. Protein sequence: CASSSGQFYGYTF.

In this sample, this clone turned up a few times. J is TRBJ2-1 and V is TRBV19; D may be TRBD2 (5 bases). Germline-derived CDR1 and CDR2 are LNHDA and SQIVND (reference sequence). This CDR3 has 14 amino acids. The V gene lost 3 bases and the J gene lost 5 bases, with 11 bases spanning the gap. DNA of the CDR3: TGTGCCAGTAGTATCCCAGGACTCCACAATGAGCAGTTCTTC. The encoded protein is CASSIPGLHNEQFF.

For the CDR3, the DNA is TGTGCCAGCAATGAGGGTAGCGGGAGTGGGGCCGGGGAGCTGTTTTTT. Translated, it gives CASNEGSGSGAGELFF. V gene TRBV6-1 combines with J gene TRBJ2-2; the match to TRBD2 covers 9 bases. The V gene's germline CDR1 is MNHNS and CDR2 SASEGT. V shed 7 bases and J 6 bases; nucleotides not matched to a gene: 12. The CDR3 is made up of 16 amino acids.

The table lists this clone with a count of one. The J gene is TRBJ2-1, the V gene TRBV6-4, with TRBD2 identical over 8 bases. Per germline, CDR1 MRHNA and CDR2 SNTAGT. There are 15 residues in the CDR3. Trimming removed 3 bases from V and 3 bases from J; junction bases left unmatched: 4. The CDR3 bases are TGTGCCAGCAGTGAAGCGGGAGATGACTACAATGAGCAGTTCTTC. As protein: CASSEAGDDYNEQFF.

This sequence joins TRBV11-2 and TRBJ1-2; 7 bases fit TRBD1. V shed 7 bases and J 3 bases; nucleotides not matched to a gene: 5. Per germline, CDR1 SGHAT and CDR2 FQNNGV. CDR3 length: 13 residues. The CDR3 here is CASTGGNDYGYTF. The CDR3, as DNA: TGTGCCAGCACAGGGGGAAACGACTATGGCTACACCTTC. Complete variable domain (other parts from reference TRBV11-2 and TRBJ1-2): EAGVAQSPRYKIIEKRQSVAFWCNPISGHATLYWYQQILGQGPKLLIQFQNNGVVDDSQLPKDRFSAERLKGVDSTLKIQPAKLEDSAVYLCASTGGNDYGYTFGSGTRLTVV.

The V call is TRBV30, the J call TRBJ2-1; maybe TRBD1 (6 bases). Trimming removed 6 bases from V and 6 bases from J, with 18 bases in between. The CDR3 has 14 residues. CDR1 is GTSNPN, CDR2 SVGIG, per germline (reference sequence). In DNA, the CDR3 is TGTGCCTGCGCCAAACTACAGGGCGTCAATGAGCAGTTCTTC. The encoded protein is CACAKLQGVNEQFF.

Only one count was recorded for this clone. The V and J genes are TRBV29-1 and TRBJ2-3; D uncertain. This CDR3 has 13 residues. Germline V gives CDR1 SQVTM, CDR2 ANQGSEA. V lost 6 bases to trimming and J lost 1 base, with 11 bases between them. The CDR3 is CSVLTRGTDTQYF. CDR3 DNA: TGCAGCGTGCTAACTCGGGGCACAGATACGCAGTATTTT.